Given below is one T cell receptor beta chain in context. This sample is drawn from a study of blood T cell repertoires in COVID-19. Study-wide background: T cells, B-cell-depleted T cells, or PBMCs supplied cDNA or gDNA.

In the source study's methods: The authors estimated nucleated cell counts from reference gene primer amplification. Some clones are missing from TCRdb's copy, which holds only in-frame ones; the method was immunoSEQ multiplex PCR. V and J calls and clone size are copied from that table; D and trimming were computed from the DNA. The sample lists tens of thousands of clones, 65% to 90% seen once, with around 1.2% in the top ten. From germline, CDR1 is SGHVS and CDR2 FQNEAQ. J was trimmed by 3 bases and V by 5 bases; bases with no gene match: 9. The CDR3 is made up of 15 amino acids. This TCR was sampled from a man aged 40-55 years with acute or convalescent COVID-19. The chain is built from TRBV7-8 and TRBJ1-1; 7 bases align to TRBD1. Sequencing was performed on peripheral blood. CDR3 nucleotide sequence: TGTGCCAGCAGCCCCATGACAGGGACCCACACTGAAGCTTTCTTT. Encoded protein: CASSPMTGTHTEAFF.